Listed below are T cell receptor beta chains from one sample, sequenced in a study of CD8+ T cells in alopecia areata. Produced via immunoSEQ multiplex PCR; TCRdb's table is partial and in-frame only. The profile shows roughly 98,000 clones, approximately 60% of them singletons. The source material was CD8+ T cells sorted from blood, sampled at week 4, from a patient treated with tofacitinib. The receptor source for this set is a human donor with alopecia areata. CDR3s include the opening cysteine and the closing phenylalanine or tryptophan. The order of the fields is J gene, V gene, D gene, clone size, CDR3 protein, CDR3 DNA. D genes are given only for firm matches. Expanded clones get a size class; other rows say once, few or many, or leave the size out.

j_call: TRBJ2-3
v_call: TRBV5-1
d_call: .
clone_size: .
cdr3_aa: CASSLLAYTDTQYF
cdr3_nt: TGCGCCAGCAGCTTACTAGCCTACACAGATACGCAGTATTTT

j_call: TRBJ2-5
v_call: TRBV2
d_call: TRBD2
clone_size: few
cdr3_aa: CASMGLAGDSQETQYF
cdr3_nt: TGTGCCAGCATGGGACTAGCGGGGGATTCTCAAGAGACCCAGTACTTC

j_call: TRBJ1-2
v_call: TRBV27
d_call: .
clone_size: .
cdr3_aa: CASSLRGSINDYTF
cdr3_nt: TGTGCCAGCAGTTTAAGGGGAAGTATAAATGACTACACCTTC

j_call: TRBJ1-1
v_call: TRBV29-1
d_call: TRBD1
clone_size: .
cdr3_aa: CSGRQGLYTEAFF
cdr3_nt: TGCAGCGGCCGACAGGGGTTGTACACTGAAGCTTTCTTT

j_call: TRBJ1-2
v_call: TRBV5-1
d_call: TRBD1
clone_size: few
cdr3_aa: CASSLGDRGDGYTF
cdr3_nt: TGCGCCAGCAGCTTGGGAGACAGGGGAGATGGCTACACCTTC

j_call: TRBJ2-7
v_call: TRBV7-9
d_call: TRBD1
clone_size: .
cdr3_aa: CASSPLWGQQHSYEQYF
cdr3_nt: TGTGCCAGCAGCCCACTCTGGGGACAGCAACACTCCTACGAGCAGTACTTC

j_call: TRBJ1-2
v_call: TRBV27
d_call: .
clone_size: .
cdr3_aa: CASSLVGAGQPYGYTF
cdr3_nt: TGTGCCAGCAGTTTAGTTGGCGCAGGCCAACCTTATGGCTACACCTTC

j_call: TRBJ1-2
v_call: TRBV9
d_call: .
clone_size: .
cdr3_aa: CASSAVVIGTYGYTF
cdr3_nt: TGTGCCAGCAGCGCGGTTGTAATAGGAACCTATGGCTACACCTTC

j_call: TRBJ2-5
v_call: TRBV4-1
d_call: TRBD2
clone_size: once
cdr3_aa: CASSQVPLAGGRETQYF
cdr3_nt: TGCGCCAGCAGCCAAGTCCCACTAGCGGGGGGGCGAGAGACCCAGTACTTC

j_call: TRBJ1-2
v_call: TRBV25-1
d_call: .
clone_size: .
cdr3_aa: CASSEQGHYGYTF
cdr3_nt: TGTGCCAGCAGTGAACAGGGGCACTATGGCTACACCTTC

j_call: TRBJ1-1
v_call: TRBV19
d_call: .
clone_size: .
cdr3_aa: CASSKTTGFTEAFF
cdr3_nt: TGTGCCAGTAGCAAGACAACCGGTTTCACTGAAGCTTTCTTT

j_call: TRBJ1-1
v_call: TRBV15
d_call: .
clone_size: few
cdr3_aa: CATSSAGSLMNTEAFF
cdr3_nt: TGTGCCACCAGCAGCGCTGGGAGCCTCATGAACACTGAAGCTTTCTTT

j_call: TRBJ2-5
v_call: TRBV7-9
d_call: TRBD2
clone_size: .
cdr3_aa: CASSVTSGGAQETQYF
cdr3_nt: TGTGCCAGCAGCGTCACTAGCGGGGGGGCACAGGAGACCCAGTACTTC

j_call: TRBJ1-1
v_call: TRBV20-1
d_call: .
clone_size: .
cdr3_aa: CSARTTGFF
cdr3_nt: TGCAGTGCTAGGACAACAGGGTTCTTT

j_call: TRBJ2-7
v_call: TRBV13
d_call: TRBD1
clone_size: .
cdr3_aa: CASSYPSGTGEEQYF
cdr3_nt: TGTGCCAGCAGCTACCCCAGCGGGACAGGGGAAGAGCAGTACTTC

j_call: TRBJ1-6
v_call: TRBV9
d_call: TRBD1
clone_size: .
cdr3_aa: CASSPGQVPPLHF
cdr3_nt: TGTGCCAGCAGCCCGGGACAGGTTCCACCCCTCCACTTT

j_call: TRBJ1-1
v_call: TRBV6-5
d_call: .
clone_size: .
cdr3_aa: CASTGGTEAFF
cdr3_nt: TGTGCCAGCACTGGGGGCACTGAAGCTTTCTTT

j_call: TRBJ1-5
v_call: TRBV7-9
d_call: .
clone_size: .
cdr3_aa: CASSSGGFSNQPQHF
cdr3_nt: TGTGCCAGCAGTTCGGGGGGATTTAGCAATCAGCCCCAGCATTTT

j_call: TRBJ2-1
v_call: TRBV19
d_call: .
clone_size: .
cdr3_aa: CASSIGTAYNEQFF
cdr3_nt: TGTGCCAGTAGTATTGGGACGGCCTACAATGAGCAGTTCTTC

j_call: TRBJ2-2
v_call: TRBV4-2
d_call: TRBD2
clone_size: .
cdr3_aa: CASSPILAGGTGELFF
cdr3_nt: TGTGCCAGCAGCCCCATCCTGGCGGGGGGGACCGGGGAGCTGTTTTTT

j_call: TRBJ1-2
v_call: TRBV30
d_call: TRBD1
clone_size: once
cdr3_aa: CAWWDSPNYGYTF
cdr3_nt: TGTGCCTGGTGGGACAGCCCTAACTATGGCTACACCTTC

j_call: TRBJ1-2
v_call: TRBV4-3
d_call: .
clone_size: few
cdr3_aa: CASSQETGYGYTF
cdr3_nt: TGCGCCAGCAGCCAAGAGACAGGCTATGGCTACACCTTC

j_call: TRBJ1-5
v_call: TRBV19
d_call: TRBD1
clone_size: .
cdr3_aa: CASSIRPGQGDQPQHF
cdr3_nt: TGTGCCAGTAGTATCCGCCCCGGACAGGGTGATCAGCCCCAGCATTTT

j_call: TRBJ1-5
v_call: TRBV5-6
d_call: TRBD1
clone_size: .
cdr3_aa: CASRLGQGNQPQHF
cdr3_nt: TGTGCCAGCAGACTAGGACAGGGCAATCAGCCCCAGCATTTT

j_call: TRBJ2-3
v_call: TRBV15
d_call: .
clone_size: .
cdr3_aa: CATSRKDFTDTQYF
cdr3_nt: TGTGCCACCAGCAGGAAGGACTTCACAGATACGCAGTATTTT

j_call: TRBJ1-2
v_call: TRBV4-1
d_call: .
clone_size: few
cdr3_aa: CASSQADGPNYGYTF
cdr3_nt: TGCGCCAGCAGCCAAGCCGACGGGCCTAACTATGGCTACACCTTC

j_call: TRBJ2-7
v_call: TRBV6-5
d_call: TRBD1
clone_size: .
cdr3_aa: CASSDTGGEQYF
cdr3_nt: TGTGCCAGCAGTGATACAGGGGGAGAGCAGTACTTC

j_call: TRBJ1-2
v_call: TRBV4-1
d_call: .
clone_size: .
cdr3_aa: CASSQSPSLGYTF
cdr3_nt: TGCGCCAGCAGCCAATCGCCTTCTCTTGGCTACACCTTC

j_call: TRBJ2-7
v_call: TRBV5-1
d_call: .
clone_size: .
cdr3_aa: CASRSGGAQYEQYF
cdr3_nt: TGCGCCAGCAGATCCGGCGGGGCTCAGTACGAGCAGTACTTC

j_call: TRBJ2-1
v_call: TRBV28
d_call: TRBD1
clone_size: .
cdr3_aa: CASSLWTAGTGANEQFF
cdr3_nt: TGTGCCAGCAGTCTATGGACCGCCGGGACAGGGGCCAATGAGCAGTTCTTC

j_call: TRBJ2-5
v_call: TRBV5-6
d_call: TRBD2
clone_size: .
cdr3_aa: CASSLVGLAGQETQYF
cdr3_nt: TGTGCCAGCAGCTTGGTGGGACTAGCGGGACAAGAGACCCAGTACTTC

j_call: TRBJ1-5
v_call: TRBV7-2
d_call: .
clone_size: .
cdr3_aa: CASSLESQGYQPQHF
cdr3_nt: TGTGCCAGCAGCTTAGAGTCACAGGGTTATCAGCCCCAGCATTTT

j_call: TRBJ2-4
v_call: TRBV25-1
d_call: .
clone_size: .
cdr3_aa: CASSHTNIQYF
cdr3_nt: TGTGCCAGCAGCCATACAAACATTCAGTACTTC

j_call: TRBJ2-5
v_call: TRBV4-1
d_call: TRBD1
clone_size: few
cdr3_aa: CASSLTGGKETQYF
cdr3_nt: TGCGCCAGCAGCCTTACAGGGGGTAAAGAGACCCAGTACTTC

j_call: TRBJ2-5
v_call: TRBV28
d_call: .
clone_size: .
cdr3_aa: CASSFGGPQETQYF
cdr3_nt: TGTGCCAGCAGTTTCGGGGGGCCCCAAGAGACCCAGTACTTC

j_call: TRBJ2-7
v_call: TRBV5-6
d_call: .
clone_size: .
cdr3_aa: CASSLPENGLYEQYF
cdr3_nt: TGTGCCAGCAGCTTGCCTGAGAACGGCTTGTACGAGCAGTACTTC

j_call: TRBJ1-2
v_call: TRBV23-1
d_call: .
clone_size: .
cdr3_aa: CASICDLGELSNYGYTF
cdr3_nt: TGCGCCAGCATCTGTGATCTAGGAGAACTATCTAACTATGGCTACACCTTC

j_call: TRBJ2-1
v_call: TRBV4-3
d_call: .
clone_size: .
cdr3_aa: CASSQDLGGASYNEQFF
cdr3_nt: TGCGCCAGCAGCCAAGATCTGGGCGGGGCCTCCTACAATGAGCAGTTCTTC

j_call: TRBJ2-7
v_call: TRBV4-3
d_call: TRBD1
clone_size: .
cdr3_aa: CASSQDSRQGADEQYF
cdr3_nt: TGCGCCAGCAGCCAAGATTCCCGACAGGGGGCCGACGAGCAGTACTTC

j_call: TRBJ2-7
v_call: TRBV2
d_call: TRBD1
clone_size: few
cdr3_aa: CASRYRDRGQDEQYF
cdr3_nt: TGTGCCAGCCGGTACCGGGACAGGGGGCAGGACGAGCAGTACTTC

j_call: TRBJ2-1
v_call: TRBV5-1
d_call: TRBD1
clone_size: .
cdr3_aa: CASSWGQPVNEQFF
cdr3_nt: TGCGCCAGCAGCTGGGGACAGCCCGTCAATGAGCAGTTCTTC

j_call: TRBJ2-5
v_call: TRBV27
d_call: .
clone_size: few
cdr3_aa: CASSSSGFHKTQYF
cdr3_nt: TGTGCCAGCAGTTCGTCAGGTTTTCATAAGACCCAGTACTTC

j_call: TRBJ2-1
v_call: TRBV29-1
d_call: TRBD1
clone_size: .
cdr3_aa: CSGGTGGDEQFF
cdr3_nt: TGCAGCGGCGGGACAGGGGGTGATGAGCAGTTCTTC

j_call: TRBJ1-2
v_call: TRBV4-1
d_call: .
clone_size: few
cdr3_aa: CASSQPGHLDYYGYTF
cdr3_nt: TGCGCCAGCAGCCAACCGGGACACCTGGATTACTATGGCTACACCTTC

j_call: TRBJ2-3
v_call: TRBV19
d_call: .
clone_size: few
cdr3_aa: CASSLRNTDTQYF
cdr3_nt: TGTGCCAGTAGTTTGCGGAACACAGATACGCAGTATTTT